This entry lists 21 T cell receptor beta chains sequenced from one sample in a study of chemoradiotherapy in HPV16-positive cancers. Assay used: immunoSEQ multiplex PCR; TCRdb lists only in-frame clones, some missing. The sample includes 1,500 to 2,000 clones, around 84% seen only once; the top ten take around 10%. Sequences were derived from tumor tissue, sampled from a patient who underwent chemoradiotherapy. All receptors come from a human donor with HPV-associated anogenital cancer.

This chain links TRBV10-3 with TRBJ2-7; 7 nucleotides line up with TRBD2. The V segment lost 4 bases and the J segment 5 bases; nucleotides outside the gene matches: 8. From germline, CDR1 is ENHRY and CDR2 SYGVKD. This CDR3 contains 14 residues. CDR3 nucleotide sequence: TGTGCCATCAGTGGGGACTACCCTGGGAACGAGCAGTACTTC. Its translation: CAISGDYPGNEQYF.

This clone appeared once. CDR3 residues: CASSLGSYSGNTIYF. In DNA form, the CDR3 reads TGTGCCAGCAGCTTGGGGAGCTACTCTGGAAACACCATATATTTT. The rearrangement links TRBV5-8 to TRBJ1-3; no reliable D call. The CDR3 totals 15 residues. Germline V gene sequence: CDR1 SGHTS, CDR2 YDEGEE. V lost 0 bases, J lost 0 bases, and 7 bases lay in between.

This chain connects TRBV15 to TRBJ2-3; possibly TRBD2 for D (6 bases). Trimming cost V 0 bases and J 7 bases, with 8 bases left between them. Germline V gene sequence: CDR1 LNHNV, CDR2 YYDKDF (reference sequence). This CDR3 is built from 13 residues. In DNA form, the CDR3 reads TGTGCCACCAGCAGAGAGGCGGGGAATACGCAGTATTTT. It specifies CATSREAGNTQYF. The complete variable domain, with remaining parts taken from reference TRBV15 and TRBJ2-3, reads DAMVIQNPRYQVTQFGKPVTLSCSQTLNHNVMYWYQQKSSQAPKLLFHYYDKDFNNEADTPDNFQSRRPNTSFCFLDIRSPGLGDTAMYLCATSREAGNTQYFGPGTRLTVL.

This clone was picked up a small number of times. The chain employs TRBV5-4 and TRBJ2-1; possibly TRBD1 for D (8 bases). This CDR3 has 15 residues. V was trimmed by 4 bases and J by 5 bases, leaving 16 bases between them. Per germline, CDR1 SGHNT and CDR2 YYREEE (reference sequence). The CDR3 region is CASSKGQGGNNEQFF. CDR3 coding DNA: TGTGCCAGCAGCAAAGGACAGGGAGGGAACAATGAGCAGTTCTTC.

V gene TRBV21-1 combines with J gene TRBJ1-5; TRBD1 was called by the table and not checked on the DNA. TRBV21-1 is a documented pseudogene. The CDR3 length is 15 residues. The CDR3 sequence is CASSSGTVGHQPQHF. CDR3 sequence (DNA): TGTGCCAGCAGCAGTGGGACAGTGGGGCATCAGCCCCAGCATTTT.

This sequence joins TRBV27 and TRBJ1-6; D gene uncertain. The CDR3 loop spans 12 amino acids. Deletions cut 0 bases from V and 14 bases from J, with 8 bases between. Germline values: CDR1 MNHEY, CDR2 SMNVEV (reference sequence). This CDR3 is CASSLSFGSLHF. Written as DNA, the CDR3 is TGTGCCAGCAGTTTATCGTTCGGATCCCTCCACTTT.

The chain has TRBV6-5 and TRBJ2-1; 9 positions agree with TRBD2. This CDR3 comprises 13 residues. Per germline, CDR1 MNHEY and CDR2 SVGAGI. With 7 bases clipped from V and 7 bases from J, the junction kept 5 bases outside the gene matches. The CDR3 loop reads CASKRGAINEQFF. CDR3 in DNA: TGTGCCAGCAAGCGGGGGGCGATTAATGAGCAGTTCTTC.

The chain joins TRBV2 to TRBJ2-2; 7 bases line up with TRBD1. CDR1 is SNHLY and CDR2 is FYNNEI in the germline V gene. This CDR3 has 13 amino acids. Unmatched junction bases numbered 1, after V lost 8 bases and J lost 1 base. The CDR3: CASGDRNTGELFF. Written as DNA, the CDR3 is TGTGCCAGCGGGGACAGGAACACCGGGGAGCTGTTTTTT. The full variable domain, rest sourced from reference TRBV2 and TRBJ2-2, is EPEVTQTPSHQVTQMGQEVILRCVPISNHLYFYWYRQILGQKVEFLVSFYNNEISEKSEIFDDQFSVERPDGSNFTLKIRSTKLEDSAMYFCASGDRNTGELFFGEGSRLTVL.

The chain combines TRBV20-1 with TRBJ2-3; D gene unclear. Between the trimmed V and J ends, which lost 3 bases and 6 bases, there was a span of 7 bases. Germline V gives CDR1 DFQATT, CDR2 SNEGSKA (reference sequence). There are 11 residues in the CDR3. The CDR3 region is CSASVRDTQYF. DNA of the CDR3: TGCAGTGCTAGTGTACGGGATACGCAGTATTTT.

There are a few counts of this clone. For the CDR3, the DNA is TGTGCCAGCAGTGAACTACCCGACAGGGGCAATCAGCCCCAGCATTTT. Amino acids: CASSELPDRGNQPQHF. V gene TRBV6-1 combines with J gene TRBJ1-5; 7 nucleotides agree with TRBD1. Trimming took 2 bases from V and 2 from J; bases not matched to a gene: 6. The germline V gene encodes CDR1 MNHNS and CDR2 SASEGT. The CDR3 covers 16 residues.

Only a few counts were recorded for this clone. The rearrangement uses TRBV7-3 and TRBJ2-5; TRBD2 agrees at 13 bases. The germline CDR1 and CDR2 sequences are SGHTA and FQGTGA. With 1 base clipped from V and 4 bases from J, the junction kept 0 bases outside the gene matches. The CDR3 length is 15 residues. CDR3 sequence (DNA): TGTGCCAGCAGCTTAAGGACTAGCGGGAGAGAGACCCAGTACTTC. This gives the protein CASSLRTSGRETQYF. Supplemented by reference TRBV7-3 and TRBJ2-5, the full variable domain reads GAGVSQTPSNKVTEKGKYVELRCDPISGHTALYWYRQSLGQGPEFLIYFQGTGAADDSGLPNDRFFAVRPEGSVSTLKIQRTERGDSAVYLCASSLRTSGRETQYFGPGTRLLVL.

The CDR3 protein is CASSQDEAGLGSSEQYF. In nucleotides, the CDR3 is TGTGCCAGCAGCCAAGATGAGGCAGGACTAGGCTCTTCCGAGCAGTACTTC. The genes are TRBV4-2 and TRBJ2-7; 7 nucleotides align to TRBD2. J gave up 6 bases and V 0 bases, and 14 bases lay outside the gene matches. Per germline, CDR1 LGHNA and CDR2 YNFKEQ. This CDR3 has 17 amino acids.

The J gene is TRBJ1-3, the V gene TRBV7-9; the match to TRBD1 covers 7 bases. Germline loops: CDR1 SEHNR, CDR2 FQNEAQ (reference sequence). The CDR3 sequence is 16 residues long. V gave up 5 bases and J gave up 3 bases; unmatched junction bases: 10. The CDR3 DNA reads TGTGCCAGCAGCGAGCCGACAGGGCCGGGTGGAAACACCATATATTTT. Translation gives CASSEPTGPGGNTIYF. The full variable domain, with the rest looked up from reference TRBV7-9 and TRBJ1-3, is DTGVSQNPRHKITKRGQNVTFRCDPISEHNRLYWYRQTLGQGPEFLTYFQNEAQLEKSRLLSDRFSAERPKGSFSTLEIQRTEQGDSAMYLCASSEPTGPGGNTIYFGEGSWLTVV.

CDR3 in amino acids: CASSYDSYGYTF. The CDR3, as DNA: TGTGCCAGCAGCTATGACAGTTATGGCTACACCTTC. The rearrangement links TRBV11-2 to TRBJ1-2; a weak D match, TRBD1 (5 bases). The CDR3 is 12 residues long. Germline-derived CDR1 and CDR2 are SGHAT and FQNNGV. Trimming stripped 4 bases from V and 5 bases from J, with 8 bases between. The full variable domain, completed using reference TRBV11-2 and TRBJ1-2, is EAGVAQSPRYKIIEKRQSVAFWCNPISGHATLYWYQQILGQGPKLLIQFQNNGVVDDSQLPKDRFSAERLKGVDSTLKIQPAKLEDSAVYLCASSYDSYGYTFGSGTRLTVV.

Here the CDR3 reads CAISESGGLQYF. The CDR3 bases are TGTGCCATCAGTGAGTCGGGGGGTTTGCAGTATTTT. This sequence joins TRBV10-3 and TRBJ2-3; D possibly corresponds to TRBD2 (6 bases). Germline CDR1 is ENHRY and CDR2 is SYGVKD. V was cut by 0 bases and J by 11 bases, with 9 bases left in between. The CDR3 is 12 amino acids.

CDR3 in amino acids: CASSIWAGSYEQYF. As DNA, the CDR3 is TGTGCCAGTAGTATTTGGGCAGGGTCGTACGAGCAGTACTTC. The rearrangement uses TRBV19 and TRBJ2-5; D possibly corresponds to TRBD1 (5 bases). The J call may be wrong; the DNA end is better matched by TRBJ2-7. The CDR3 is 14 amino acids. From germline, CDR1 is LNHDA and CDR2 SQIVND (reference sequence).

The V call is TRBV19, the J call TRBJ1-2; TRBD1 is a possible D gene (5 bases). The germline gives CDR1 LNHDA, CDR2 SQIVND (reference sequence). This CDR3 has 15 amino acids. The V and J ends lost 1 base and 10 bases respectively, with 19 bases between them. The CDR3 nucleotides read TGTGCCAGTAGTATAGGGGGGACCGGGCTAGGGGACTACACCTTC. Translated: CASSIGGTGLGDYTF.

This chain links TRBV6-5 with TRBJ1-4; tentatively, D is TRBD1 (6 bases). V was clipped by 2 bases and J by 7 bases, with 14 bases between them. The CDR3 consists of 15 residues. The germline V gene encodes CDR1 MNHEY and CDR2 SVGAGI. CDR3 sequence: CASSYATGTVEKLFF. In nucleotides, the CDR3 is TGTGCCAGCAGTTACGCTACAGGGACCGTTGAAAAACTGTTTTTT.

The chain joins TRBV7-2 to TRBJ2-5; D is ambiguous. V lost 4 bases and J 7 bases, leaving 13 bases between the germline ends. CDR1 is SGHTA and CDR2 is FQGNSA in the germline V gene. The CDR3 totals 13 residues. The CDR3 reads CASSSYSFGTQYF. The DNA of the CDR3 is TGTGCCAGCAGCTCTTATTCTTTTGGGACCCAGTACTTC. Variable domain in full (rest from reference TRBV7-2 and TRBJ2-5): GAGVSQSPSNKVTEKGKDVELRCDPISGHTALYWYRQSLGQGLEFLIYFQGNSAPDKSGLPSDRFSAERTGGSVSTLTIQRTQQEDSAVYLCASSSYSFGTQYFGPGTRLLVL.

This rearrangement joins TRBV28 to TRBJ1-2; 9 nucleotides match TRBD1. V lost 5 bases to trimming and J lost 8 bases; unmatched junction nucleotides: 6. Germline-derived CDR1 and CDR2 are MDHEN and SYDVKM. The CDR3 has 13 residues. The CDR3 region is CASSRGTGIGYTF. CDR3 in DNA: TGTGCCAGCAGTCGTGGGACAGGGATCGGCTACACCTTC.

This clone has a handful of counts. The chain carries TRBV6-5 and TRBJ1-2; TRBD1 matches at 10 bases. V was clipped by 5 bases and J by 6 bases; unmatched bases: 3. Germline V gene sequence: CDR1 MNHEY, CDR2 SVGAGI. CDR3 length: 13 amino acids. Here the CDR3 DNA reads TGTGCCAGCAGTCGACAGGGGGCTCATGGCTACACCTTC. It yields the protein CASSRQGAHGYTF.